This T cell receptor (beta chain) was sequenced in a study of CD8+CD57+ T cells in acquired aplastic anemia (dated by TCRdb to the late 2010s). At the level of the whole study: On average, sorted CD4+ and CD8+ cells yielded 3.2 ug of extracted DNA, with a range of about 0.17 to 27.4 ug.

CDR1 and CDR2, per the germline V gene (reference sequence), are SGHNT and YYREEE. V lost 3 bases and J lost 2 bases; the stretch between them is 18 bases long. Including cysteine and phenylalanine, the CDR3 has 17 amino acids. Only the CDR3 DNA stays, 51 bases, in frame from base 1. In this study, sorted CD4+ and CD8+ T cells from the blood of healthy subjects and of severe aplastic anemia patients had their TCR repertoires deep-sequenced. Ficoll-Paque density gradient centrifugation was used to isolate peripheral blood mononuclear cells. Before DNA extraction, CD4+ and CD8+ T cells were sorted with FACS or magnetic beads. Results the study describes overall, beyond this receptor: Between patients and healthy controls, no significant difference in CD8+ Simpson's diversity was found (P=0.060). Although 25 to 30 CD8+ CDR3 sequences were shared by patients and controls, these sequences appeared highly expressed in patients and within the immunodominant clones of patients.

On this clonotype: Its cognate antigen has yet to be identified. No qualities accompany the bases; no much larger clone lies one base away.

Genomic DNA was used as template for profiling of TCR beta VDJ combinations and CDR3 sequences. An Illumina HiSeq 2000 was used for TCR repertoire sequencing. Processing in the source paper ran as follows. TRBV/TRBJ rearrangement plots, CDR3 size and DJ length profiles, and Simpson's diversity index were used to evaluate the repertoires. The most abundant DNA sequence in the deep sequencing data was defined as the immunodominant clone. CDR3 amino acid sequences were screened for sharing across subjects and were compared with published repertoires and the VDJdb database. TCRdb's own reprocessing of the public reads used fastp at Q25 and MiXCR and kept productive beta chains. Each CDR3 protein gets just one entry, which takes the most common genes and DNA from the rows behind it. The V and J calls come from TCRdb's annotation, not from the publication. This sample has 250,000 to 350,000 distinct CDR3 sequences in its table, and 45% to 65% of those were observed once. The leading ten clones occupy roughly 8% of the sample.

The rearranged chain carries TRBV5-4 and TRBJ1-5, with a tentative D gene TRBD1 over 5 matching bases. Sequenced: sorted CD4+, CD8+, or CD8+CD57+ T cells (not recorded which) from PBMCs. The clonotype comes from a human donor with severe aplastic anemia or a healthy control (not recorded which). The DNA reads TGTGCCAGCAGCTGGTCCTCCAGGGAACCCGGCAATCAGCCCCAGCATTTT. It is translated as CASSWSSREPGNQPQHF.